The 9 T cell receptor beta chains in this list originate from one sample, sequenced in a study of T cells in Graves' hyperthyroidism and ophthalmopathy (dated by TCRdb to the late 2010s). Receptor libraries were prepared by multiplex PCR. Sequencing used an Illumina HiSeq 2000. The TCR beta CDR3 regions were amplified from the RNA transcripts. The TCR CDR3 was subjected to a first round of RT-PCR using the HTBI primer set and the Qiagen OneStep RT-PCR kit. TCRdb took the public reads, trimmed them with fastp at Q25, ran MiXCR for clone calling and kept in-frame beta chains. Each record represents a unique CDR3 protein, reported with the most common genes and DNA among its rows. The sample table shows over 500,000 distinct CDR3 sequences, and about 16% are seen once. The ten largest clones capture over 25% of the sample. The sequencing sample was made of blood. These receptors were obtained from a woman in her 30s with Graves' ophthalmopathy.

This clonotype was recorded many times. The chain links TRBV15 to TRBJ2-7; TRBD1 matches 7 bases. The CDR3 length is 15 residues. The ends lost 1 base at V and 2 bases at J; junction bases unmatched: 5. The germline CDR1 and CDR2 sequences are LNHNV and YYDKDF (reference sequence). The CDR3 DNA sequence: TGTGCCACCAGCAGAGGAACAGGGGTCACCTACGAGCAGTACTTC. Translating gives CATSRGTGVTYEQYF.

At least ten counts were recorded for this clonotype. The chain uses TRBV7-2 and TRBJ1-2; 7 bases line up with TRBD1. Germline CDR1 and CDR2: SGHTA and FQGNSA. This CDR3 is 15 amino acids long. The junction had 8 bases not matched to a gene; V was cut back by 5 bases and J by 2 bases. CDR3 bases: TGTGCCAGCAGCCCTTTCCGACAGGGAAACTATGGCTACACCTTC. It translates to CASSPFRQGNYGYTF.

The chain employs TRBV27 and TRBJ1-5; 10 bases agree with TRBD1. The V gene end was trimmed by 2 bases and the J gene end by 6 bases; junction bases not matched to a gene: 7. Germline CDR1 is MNHEY and CDR2 is SMNVEV (reference sequence). This CDR3 has 16 residues. The CDR3 DNA reads as TGTGCCAGCAGTTTAAAGACAGGGGGCGCAGGTCAGCCCCAGCATTTT. Encoded protein: CASSLKTGGAGQPQHF.

This clonotype was detected ten times or more. J is TRBJ2-1 and V is TRBV12-3 or TRBV12-4; 7 positions match TRBD1. This CDR3 is built from 15 residues. The V gene end was trimmed by 3 bases and the J gene end by 7 bases; junction bases not matched to a gene: 9. CDR3 in DNA: TGTGCCAGCAGTTTGTTTCGACAGGGTCGGAATGAGCAGTTCTTC. Its protein is CASSLFRQGRNEQFF.

This clonotype was counted only a few times. The DNA for the CDR3 is TGTGCCAGCAGAGACGGGACAGGACATTACGAGCAGTACTTC. It translates to CASRDGTGHYEQYF. This chain connects TRBV12-3 or TRBV12-4 to TRBJ2-7, with 8 bases that match TRBD1. The CDR3 contains 14 residues. The J segment lost 4 bases and the V segment lost 6 bases, leaving 8 bases of the junction unmatched.

This clonotype has a count of ten or more. The V call is TRBV7-2, the J call TRBJ2-1; TRBD2 matches at 14 bases. The CDR3 has 14 amino acids. J was trimmed by 9 bases and V by 5 bases; bases with no gene match: 3. Per germline, CDR1 SGHTA and CDR2 FQGNSA. DNA of the CDR3: TGTGCCAGCAGCCGTGGACTAGCGGGAGGTGAGCAGTTCTTC. It encodes CASSRGLAGGEQFF.

This clonotype has a count of ten or more. This rearrangement joins TRBV3-1 to TRBJ2-7; D is perhaps TRBD2 (6 bases). The germline CDR1 and CDR2 sequences are LGHDT and YNNKEL (reference sequence). This CDR3 is built from 14 residues. Trimming removed 3 bases at V and 6 bases at J, with 15 bases between. CDR3 sequence (DNA): TGTGCCAGCAGCCACGGTGTCGGGAGAAGCGAGCAGTACTTC. Translated: CASSHGVGRSEQYF.

This clonotype was seen ten or more times. The chain couples TRBV3-1 to TRBJ1-4, with TRBD1 identical over 7 bases. CDR1 is LGHDT and CDR2 is YNNKEL in the germline V gene (reference sequence). With V trimmed by 5 bases and J by 10 bases, 10 bases remained unmatched. The CDR3 consists of 14 residues. The CDR3 sequence is CASSTDRERGKLFF. The CDR3 nucleotides read TGTGCCAGCAGCACCGACAGGGAGAGAGGAAAACTGTTTTTT. Supplemented by reference TRBV3-1 and TRBJ1-4, the full variable domain reads DTAVSQTPKYLVTQMGNDKSIKCEQNLGHDTMYWYKQDSKKFLKIMFSYNNKELIINETVPNRFSPKSPDKAHLNLHINSLELGDSAVYFCASSTDRERGKLFFGSGTQLSVL.

This clonotype has a count of ten or more. This chain connects TRBV18 to TRBJ1-2, with TRBD1 matching 9 bases. V lost 4 bases, J lost 7 bases, and 10 bases stayed unmatched. CDR1 KGHSH and CDR2 LQKENI come from the germline V gene. The CDR3 extends over 15 amino acids. For the CDR3, the DNA is TGTGCCAGCTCACTAAAGGGACAGGGAACTGGTGGCTACACCTTC. It yields the protein CASSLKGQGTGGYTF.